This T cell receptor beta chain emerged from a study of CD8 T cells in Susac syndrome. High-throughput TCR beta sequencing covered peripheral CD8+ and CD4+ T cells. With random hexamers, reverse transcription was performed on about 0.5 to 1 ug of RNA. Amplification of TCR beta CDR3 used immunoSEQ multiplex PCR across 54 Vbeta and 13 Jbeta. Each CDR3 protein gets one entry after TCRdb re-called the immunoSEQ multiplex PCR reads with MiXCR. The sample records tens of thousands of distinct CDR3 sequences, roughly nine tenths being singletons. Study results and caveats: The study conceded that its TCR sequencing and HLA analysis involved relatively few individuals.

Trimming took 2 bases from V and 9 from J, leaving 6 bases between them. The germline V gene encodes CDR1 SGHRS and CDR2 YFSETQ. This CDR3 has 11 amino acids. As concerns this clonotype: Its antigen is undetermined.

The chain joins TRBV5-1 to TRBJ2-1; D is undetermined. This TCR came from a human donor with multiple sclerosis. Sequenced: CD8+ T cells from PBMCs. This chain's CDR3 is CASSFGVEQFF. CDR3 DNA: TGCGCCAGCAGCTTTGGGGTTGAGCAGTTCTTC.